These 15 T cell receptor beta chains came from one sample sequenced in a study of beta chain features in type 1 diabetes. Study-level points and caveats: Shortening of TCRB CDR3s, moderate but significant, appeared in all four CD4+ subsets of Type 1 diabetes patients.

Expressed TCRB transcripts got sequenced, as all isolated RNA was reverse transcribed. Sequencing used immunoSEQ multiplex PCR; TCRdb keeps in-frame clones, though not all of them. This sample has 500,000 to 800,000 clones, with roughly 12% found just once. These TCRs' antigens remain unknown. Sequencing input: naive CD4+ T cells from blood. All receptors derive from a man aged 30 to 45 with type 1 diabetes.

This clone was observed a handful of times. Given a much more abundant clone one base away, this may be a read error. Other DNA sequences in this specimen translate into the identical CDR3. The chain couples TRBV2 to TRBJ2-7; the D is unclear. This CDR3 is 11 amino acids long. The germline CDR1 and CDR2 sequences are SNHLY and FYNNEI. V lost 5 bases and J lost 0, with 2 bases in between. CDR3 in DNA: TGTGCCAGCAGTCCCTCCTACGAGCAGTACTTC. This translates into CASSPSYEQYF.

In DNA, the CDR3 is TGTGCCAGCAGCTTGGGCCGGGACAGTTGGCAAAAACTGTTTTTT. Translation: CASSLGRDSWQKLFF. This chain connects TRBV13 to TRBJ1-4; 7 nucleotides agree with TRBD1. CDR3 length: 15 amino acids. With V trimmed by 3 bases and J by 9 bases, 10 bases remained unmatched. Germline lookup yields CDR1 PRHDT and CDR2 FYEKMQ (reference sequence). The full variable domain, with the rest looked up from reference TRBV13 and TRBJ1-4, is AAGVIQSPRHLIKEKRETATLKCYPIPRHDTVYWYQQGPGQDPQFLISFYEKMQSDKGSIPDRFSAQQFSDYHSELNMSSLELGDSALYFCASSLGRDSWQKLFFGSGTQLSVL.

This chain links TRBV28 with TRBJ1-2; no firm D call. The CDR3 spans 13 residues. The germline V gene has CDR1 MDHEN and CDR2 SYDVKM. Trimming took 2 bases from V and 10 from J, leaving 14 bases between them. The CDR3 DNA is TGTGCCAGCAGTTTACACTCTACCTCGTCCTACACCTTC. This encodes CASSLHSTSSYTF.

The CDR3 sequence is CASSLFTGGAFLYEQYF. The CDR3, as DNA: TGTGCCAGCAGTTTATTCACAGGGGGTGCTTTTCTCTACGAGCAGTACTTC. The chain couples TRBV28 to TRBJ2-7; 8 positions match TRBD1. With V trimmed by 1 base and J by 3 bases, 11 bases remained unmatched. This CDR3 spans 17 amino acids. Germline CDR1 reads MDHEN; CDR2 reads SYDVKM.

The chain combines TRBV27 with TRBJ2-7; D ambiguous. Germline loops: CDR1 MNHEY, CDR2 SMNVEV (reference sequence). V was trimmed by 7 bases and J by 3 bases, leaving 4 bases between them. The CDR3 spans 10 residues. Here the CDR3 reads CASKGYEQYF. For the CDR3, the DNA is TGTGCCAGCAAGGGCTACGAGCAGTACTTC.

CDR3 protein: CASSPGIGGSYEQYF. CDR3 DNA: TGCGCCAGCAGCCCAGGGATAGGGGGATCCTACGAGCAGTACTTC. The chain is built from TRBV5-1 and TRBJ2-7; D is possibly TRBD1 (6 bases). This CDR3 has 15 residues. In germline, CDR1 is SGHRS, CDR2 YFSETQ. V was shortened by 4 bases and J by 1 base, with 15 bases between the two germline ends.

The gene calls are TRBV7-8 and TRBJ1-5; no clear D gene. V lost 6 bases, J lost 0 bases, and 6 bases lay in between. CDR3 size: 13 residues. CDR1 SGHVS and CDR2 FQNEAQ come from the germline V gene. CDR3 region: CASRSSSNQPQHF. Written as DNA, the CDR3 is TGTGCCAGCAGATCAAGTAGCAATCAGCCCCAGCATTTT.

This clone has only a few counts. CDR3 sequence (DNA): TGTGCCAGCTCACCCGGAAGAGCTGGGGACGAGCAGTACTTC. Protein: CASSPGRAGDEQYF. The genes are TRBV18 and TRBJ2-7; D gene ambiguous. This CDR3 comprises 14 residues. From germline, CDR1 is KGHSH and CDR2 LQKENI. Trimming removed 3 bases from V and 5 bases from J, with 14 bases in between.

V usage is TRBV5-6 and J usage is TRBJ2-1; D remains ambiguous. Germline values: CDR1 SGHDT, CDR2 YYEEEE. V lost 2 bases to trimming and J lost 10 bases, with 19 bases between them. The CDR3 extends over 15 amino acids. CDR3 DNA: TGTGCCAGCAGCTTCAACTTAGGAAGTGTCGGGGAGCAGTTCTTC. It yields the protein CASSFNLGSVGEQFF.

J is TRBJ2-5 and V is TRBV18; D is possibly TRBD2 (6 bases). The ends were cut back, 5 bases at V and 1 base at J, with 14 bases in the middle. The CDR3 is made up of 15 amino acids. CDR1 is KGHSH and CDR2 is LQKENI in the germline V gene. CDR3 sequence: CASSAAKGLQETQYF. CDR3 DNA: TGTGCCAGCTCAGCGGCGAAGGGACTCCAAGAGACCCAGTACTTC.

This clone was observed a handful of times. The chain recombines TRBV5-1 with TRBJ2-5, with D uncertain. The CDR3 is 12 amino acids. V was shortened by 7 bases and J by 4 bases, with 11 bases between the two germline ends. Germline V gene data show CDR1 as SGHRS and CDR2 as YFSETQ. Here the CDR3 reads CASHSWGETQYF. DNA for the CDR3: TGCGCCAGCCATAGTTGGGGAGAGACCCAGTACTTC.

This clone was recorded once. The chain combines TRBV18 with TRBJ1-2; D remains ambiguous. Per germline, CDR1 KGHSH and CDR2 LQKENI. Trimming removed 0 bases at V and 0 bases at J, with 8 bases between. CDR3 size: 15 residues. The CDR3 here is CASSPPGSANYGYTF. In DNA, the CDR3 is TGTGCCAGCTCACCACCGGGCTCAGCTAACTATGGCTACACCTTC. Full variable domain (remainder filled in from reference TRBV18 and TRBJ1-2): NAGVMQNPRHLVRRRGQEARLRCSPMKGHSHVYWYRQLPEEGLKFMVYLQKENIIDESGMPKERFSAEFPKEGPSILRIQQVVRGDSAAYFCASSPPGSANYGYTFGSGTRLTVV.

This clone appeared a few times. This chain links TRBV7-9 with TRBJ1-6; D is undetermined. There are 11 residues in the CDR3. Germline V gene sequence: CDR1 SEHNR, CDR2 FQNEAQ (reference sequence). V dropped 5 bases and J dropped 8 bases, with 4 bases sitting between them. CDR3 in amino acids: CASSADSPLHF. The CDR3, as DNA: TGTGCCAGCAGCGCGGATTCACCCCTCCACTTT.

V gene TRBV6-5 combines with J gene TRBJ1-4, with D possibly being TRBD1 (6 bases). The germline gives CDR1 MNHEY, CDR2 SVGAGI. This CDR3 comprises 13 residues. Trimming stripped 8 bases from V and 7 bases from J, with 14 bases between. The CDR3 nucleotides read TGTGCCAGCGGCCCCGCAGGGGTTGAAAAACTGTTTTTT. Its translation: CASGPAGVEKLFF.

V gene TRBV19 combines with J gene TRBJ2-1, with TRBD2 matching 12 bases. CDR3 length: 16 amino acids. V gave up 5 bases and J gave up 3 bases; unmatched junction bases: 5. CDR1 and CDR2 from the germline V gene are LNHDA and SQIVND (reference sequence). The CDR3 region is CASSVTSGGIYNEQFF. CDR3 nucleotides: TGTGCCAGTAGTGTGACTAGCGGGGGAATCTACAATGAGCAGTTCTTC.